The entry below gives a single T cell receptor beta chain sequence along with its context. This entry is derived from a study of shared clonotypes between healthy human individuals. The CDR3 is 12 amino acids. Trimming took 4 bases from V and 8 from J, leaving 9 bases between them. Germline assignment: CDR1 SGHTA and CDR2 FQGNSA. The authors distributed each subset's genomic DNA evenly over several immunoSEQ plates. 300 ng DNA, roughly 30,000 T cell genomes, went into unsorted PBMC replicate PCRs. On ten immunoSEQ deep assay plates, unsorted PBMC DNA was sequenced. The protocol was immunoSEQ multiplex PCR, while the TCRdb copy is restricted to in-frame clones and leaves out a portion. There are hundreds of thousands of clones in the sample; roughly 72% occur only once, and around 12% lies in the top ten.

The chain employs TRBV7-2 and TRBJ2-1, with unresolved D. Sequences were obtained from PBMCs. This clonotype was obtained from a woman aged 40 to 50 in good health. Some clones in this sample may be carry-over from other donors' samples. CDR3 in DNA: TGTGCCAGCAGCTCCAGTTCCGATGAGCAGTTCTTC. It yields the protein CASSSSSDEQFF. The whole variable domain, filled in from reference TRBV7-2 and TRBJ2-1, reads GAGVSQSPSNKVTEKGKDVELRCDPISGHTALYWYRQSLGQGLEFLIYFQGNSAPDKSGLPSDRFSAERTGGSVSTLTIQRTQQEDSAVYLCASSSSSDEQFFGPGTRLTVL.